The 13 T cell receptor beta chains listed next were all sequenced from one sample in a study of response to subunit inactivated influenza vaccine. TCRdb fed the RT-PCR reads into MiXCR, producing one record per CDR3 protein. The data show a few hundred thousand distinct CDR3 sequences, roughly 22% seen once. The material was PBMCs from blood, obtained roughly 20 months after vaccination. Every receptor here comes from a man in his fifties or sixties who received an inactivated influenza vaccine.

This clonotype occurred a few times. The V gene is TRBV11-2, the J gene TRBJ1-2; the match to TRBD1 covers 12 bases. From germline, CDR1 is SGHAT and CDR2 FQNNGV. This CDR3 is built from 15 residues. The junction had 3 bases not matched to a gene; V was cut back by 0 bases and J by 7 bases. CDR3 coding DNA: TGTGCCAGCAGCTTAGAGGGACAGGGGGCGCTTGGCTACACCTTC. This translates into CASSLEGQGALGYTF.

The V call is TRBV4-1, the J call TRBJ2-7; D ambiguous. The CDR3 runs 14 residues. The germline CDR1 and CDR2 sequences are MGHRA and YSYEKL. V lost 2 bases, J lost 0 bases, and 8 bases lay in between. As DNA, the CDR3 is TGCGCCAGCAGCCAATACTTAAGCTCCTACGAGCAGTACTTC. Its protein is CASSQYLSSYEQYF.

The rearrangement links TRBV4-3 to TRBJ2-1; TRBD1 aligns across 7 bases. Unmatched junction bases numbered 10, after V lost 1 base and J lost 7 bases. The CDR3 sequence is 16 residues long. Germline V gives CDR1 LGHNA, CDR2 YSLEER. DNA of the CDR3: TGCGCCAGCAGCCAAGGGACAGGAGAGTGGGGGAATGAGCAGTTCTTC. It yields the protein CASSQGTGEWGNEQFF.

This clonotype was detected ten times or more. V gene TRBV4-1 combines with J gene TRBJ1-2; D remains unclear. Germline values: CDR1 MGHRA, CDR2 YSYEKL. The ends were cut back, 0 bases at V and 4 bases at J, with 9 bases in the middle. This CDR3 has 14 amino acids. DNA of the CDR3: TGCGCCAGCAGCCAAGAATTGACGGGCTATGGCTACACCTTC. It is translated as CASSQELTGYGYTF.

This chain connects TRBV29-1 to TRBJ2-3; TRBD2 agrees at 8 bases. This CDR3 contains 19 residues. The germline V gene encodes CDR1 SQVTM and CDR2 ANQGSEA. The trim removed 1 base at V and 6 bases at J, leaving 21 bases unmatched. CDR3 sequence: CSVEGLAGNSFGVWDTQYF. For the CDR3, the DNA is TGCAGCGTTGAAGGGTTAGCGGGGAATAGCTTTGGGGTTTGGGATACGCAGTATTTT.

The chain employs TRBV2 and TRBJ1-2; D is possibly TRBD1 (5 bases). There are 12 residues in the CDR3. Per the germline V gene, CDR1 is SNHLY and CDR2 is FYNNEI. V lost 6 bases and J 6 bases, leaving 11 bases between the germline ends. The CDR3: CASRFGGDGYTF. The CDR3 DNA reads TGTGCCAGCAGGTTTGGAGGGGATGGCTACACCTTC.

This clonotype has a handful of counts. The rearrangement links TRBV29-1 to TRBJ1-1; 8 nucleotides agree with TRBD1. With 6 bases clipped from V and 3 bases from J, the junction kept 6 bases outside the gene matches. The germline CDR1 and CDR2 sequences are SQVTM and ANQGSEA. This CDR3 region has 13 residues. The CDR3 DNA follows: TGCAGCGTGGCCAGGGGGCAAGACACTGAAGCTTTCTTT. This gives the protein CSVARGQDTEAFF.

The chain is built from TRBV28 and TRBJ2-2, with 7 bases lining up with TRBD1. V shed 7 bases, J shed 6 bases, and the junction held 14 bases outside the gene matches. The CDR3 is 16 residues long. Germline CDR1 reads MDHEN; CDR2 reads SYDVKM. As DNA, the CDR3 is TGTGCCAGCAAGTTGAGGGGGCTAGTTTGGGCCGGGGAGCTGTTTTTT. It yields the protein CASKLRGLVWAGELFF.

This chain uses TRBV6-5 with TRBJ1-1, with D perhaps TRBD1 (6 bases). The V gene lost 0 bases and the J gene lost 5 bases, with 10 bases spanning the gap. Germline CDR1 is MNHEY and CDR2 is SVGAGI. There are 14 residues in the CDR3. CDR3 sequence (DNA): TGTGCCAGCAGTTACTCGAACAGGGCTACTGAAGCTTTCTTT. Translated, it gives CASSYSNRATEAFF.

This clonotype was counted a few times. The chain combines TRBV7-2 with TRBJ1-2; D not certain. CDR1 and CDR2 from the germline V gene are SGHTA and FQGNSA. This CDR3 is 15 amino acids long. The V end was cut by 0 bases, the J end by 5 bases, with 13 bases between. As DNA, the CDR3 is TGTGCCAGCAGCTTAGCTTCGGGCAGAGCTTATGGCTACACCTTC. This encodes CASSLASGRAYGYTF. The variable domain in full, with the rest retrieved from reference TRBV7-2 and TRBJ1-2, is GAGVSQSPSNKVTEKGKDVELRCDPISGHTALYWYRQSLGQGLEFLIYFQGNSAPDKSGLPSDRFSAERTGGSVSTLTIQRTQQEDSAVYLCASSLASGRAYGYTFGSGTRLTVV.

A few counts support this clonotype. This chain links TRBV6-6 with TRBJ1-5, with D unclear. Germline-derived CDR1 and CDR2 are MNHNY and SVGAGI (reference sequence). The CDR3 spans 11 residues. V dropped 4 bases and J dropped 10 bases, with 8 bases sitting between them. CDR3 in amino acids: CASSSASPQHF. The CDR3, as DNA: TGTGCCAGCAGTTCGGCCAGTCCCCAGCATTTT.

The chain combines TRBV6-5 with TRBJ2-4, with 10 positions matching TRBD2. CDR3 length: 18 residues. CDR1 is MNHEY and CDR2 is SVGAGI in the germline V gene. The trim removed 0 bases at V and 0 bases at J, leaving 5 bases unmatched. The CDR3 DNA reads as TGTGCCAGCAGTTACTCGGCTAGCGGGGGACTAGCCAAAAACATTCAGTACTTC. Its translation: CASSYSASGGLAKNIQYF.

In regard to this clonotype: The final CDR3 position lacks the conserved phenylalanine or tryptophan, pointing to a likely read error. The chain uses TRBV5-1 and TRBJ2-7; no clear D. The CDR3 extends over 11 amino acids. Trimming removed 6 bases from V and 3 bases from J, with 7 bases in between. Germline V CDR1 and CDR2: SGHRS, YFSETQ. The CDR3 here is CASTGIYEQYL. The CDR3 region has the DNA TGCGCCAGCACTGGTATCTACGAGCAGTACTTG.